This TCR beta chain was documented in a study of beta chain features in type 1 diabetes. About the research overall: The patients were much like the healthy donors in age, gender and cell yields.

This clone has only a few counts. Antigen: not known. Trimming removed 4 bases at V and 3 bases at J, with 3 bases between. The germline V gene has CDR1 SNHLY and CDR2 FYNNEI. The CDR3 contains 11 residues. Findings of the study overall: Individuals with type 1 diabetes displayed fewer insertions and more deletions at VDJ junctions. Moderate but significant shortening of TCRB CDR3s was recorded in all four CD4+ subsets from Type 1 diabetes patients.

Expressed TCRB transcripts got sequenced, as all isolated RNA was reverse transcribed. Generated by immunoSEQ multiplex PCR, the TCRdb table keeps only in-frame clones and is missing some. Here the sample spans a few hundred thousand clones, roughly 15% being singletons. Sequencing input: naive CD4+ T cells from blood. The TCR originated in a man younger than 35 with type 1 diabetes. This sequence joins TRBV2 and TRBJ2-5; D is undetermined. The DNA of the CDR3 is TGTGCCAGCAGTGTAAAAGAGACCCAGTACTTC. It is translated as CASSVKETQYF.